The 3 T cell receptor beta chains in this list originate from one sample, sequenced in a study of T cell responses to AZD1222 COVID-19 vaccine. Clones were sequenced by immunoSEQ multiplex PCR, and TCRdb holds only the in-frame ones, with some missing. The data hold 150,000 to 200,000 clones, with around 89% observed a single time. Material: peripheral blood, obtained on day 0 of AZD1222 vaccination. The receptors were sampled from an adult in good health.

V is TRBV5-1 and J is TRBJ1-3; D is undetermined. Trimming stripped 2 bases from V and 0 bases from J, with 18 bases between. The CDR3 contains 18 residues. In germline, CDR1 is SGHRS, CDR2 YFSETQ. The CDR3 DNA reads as TGCGCCAGCAGCTTTTTTGCTGTGAGCGAACTCTCTGGAAACACCATATATTTT. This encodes CASSFFAVSELSGNTIYF.

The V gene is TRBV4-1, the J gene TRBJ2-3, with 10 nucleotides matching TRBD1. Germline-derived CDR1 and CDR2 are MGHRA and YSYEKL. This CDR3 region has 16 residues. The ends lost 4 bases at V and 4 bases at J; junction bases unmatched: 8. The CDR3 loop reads CASSPGTGAGSDTQYF. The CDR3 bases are TGCGCCAGCAGCCCCGGGACAGGGGCAGGGTCAGATACGCAGTATTTT.

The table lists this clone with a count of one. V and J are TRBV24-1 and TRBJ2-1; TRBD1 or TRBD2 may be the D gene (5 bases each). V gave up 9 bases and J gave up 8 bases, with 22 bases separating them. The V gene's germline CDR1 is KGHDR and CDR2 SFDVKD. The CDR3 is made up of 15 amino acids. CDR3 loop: CATQIEGRPWDEQFF. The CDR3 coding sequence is TGTGCCACCCAAATTGAGGGGCGGCCATGGGATGAGCAGTTCTTC.